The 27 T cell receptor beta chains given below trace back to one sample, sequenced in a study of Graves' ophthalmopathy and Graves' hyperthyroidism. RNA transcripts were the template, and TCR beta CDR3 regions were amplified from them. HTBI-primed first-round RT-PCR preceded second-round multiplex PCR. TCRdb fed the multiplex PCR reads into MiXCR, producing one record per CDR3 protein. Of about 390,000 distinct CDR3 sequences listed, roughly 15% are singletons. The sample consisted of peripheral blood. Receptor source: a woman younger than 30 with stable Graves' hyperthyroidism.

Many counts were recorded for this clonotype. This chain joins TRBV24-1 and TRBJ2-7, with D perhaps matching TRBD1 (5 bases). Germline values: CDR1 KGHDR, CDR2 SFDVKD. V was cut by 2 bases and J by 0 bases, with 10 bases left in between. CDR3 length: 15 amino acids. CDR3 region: CATSDWAGSSYEQYF. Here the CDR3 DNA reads TGTGCCACCAGTGATTGGGCAGGGTCCTCCTACGAGCAGTACTTC.

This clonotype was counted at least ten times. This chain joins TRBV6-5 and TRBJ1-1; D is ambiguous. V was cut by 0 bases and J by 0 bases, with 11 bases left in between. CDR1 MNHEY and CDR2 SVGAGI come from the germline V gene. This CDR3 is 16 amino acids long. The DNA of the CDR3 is TGTGCCAGCAGTTACTCGATGGGCACCATGAACACTGAAGCTTTCTTT. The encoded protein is CASSYSMGTMNTEAFF.

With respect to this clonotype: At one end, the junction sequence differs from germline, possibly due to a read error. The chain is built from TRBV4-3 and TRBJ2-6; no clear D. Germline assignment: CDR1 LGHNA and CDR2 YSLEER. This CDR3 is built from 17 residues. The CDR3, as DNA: TGCGCCAGTAGCCAAGATGGCGAGAGCTCTGGGGCCAACGTCCTGACTTTC. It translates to CASSQDGESSGANVLTF.

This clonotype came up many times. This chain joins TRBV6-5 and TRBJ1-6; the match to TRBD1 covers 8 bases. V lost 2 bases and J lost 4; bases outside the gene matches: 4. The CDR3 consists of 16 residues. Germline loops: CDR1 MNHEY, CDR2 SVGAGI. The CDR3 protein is CASSYRTGFYNSPLHF. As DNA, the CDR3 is TGTGCCAGCAGTTACAGGACAGGGTTTTATAATTCACCCCTCCACTTT.

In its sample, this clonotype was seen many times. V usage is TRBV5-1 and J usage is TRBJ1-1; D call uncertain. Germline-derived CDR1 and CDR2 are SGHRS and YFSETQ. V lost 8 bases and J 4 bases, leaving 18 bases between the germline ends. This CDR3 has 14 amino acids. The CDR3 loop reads CASSFRGEGTEAFF. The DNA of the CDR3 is TGCGCCAGTTCCTTCCGAGGCGAAGGCACTGAAGCTTTCTTT.

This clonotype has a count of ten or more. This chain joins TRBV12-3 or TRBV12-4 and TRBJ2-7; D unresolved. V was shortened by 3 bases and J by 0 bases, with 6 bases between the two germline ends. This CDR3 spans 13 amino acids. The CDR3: CASSFHSSYEQYF. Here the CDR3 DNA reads TGTGCCAGCAGTTTCCACAGCTCCTACGAGCAGTACTTC.

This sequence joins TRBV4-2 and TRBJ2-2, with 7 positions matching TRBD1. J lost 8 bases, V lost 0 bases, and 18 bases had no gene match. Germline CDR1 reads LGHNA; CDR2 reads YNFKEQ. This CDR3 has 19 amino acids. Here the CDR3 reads CASSQEGTGRGRRTGELFF. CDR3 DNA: TGTGCCAGCAGCCAAGAGGGGACCGGAAGGGGGCGCAGGACTGGGGAGCTGTTTTTT.

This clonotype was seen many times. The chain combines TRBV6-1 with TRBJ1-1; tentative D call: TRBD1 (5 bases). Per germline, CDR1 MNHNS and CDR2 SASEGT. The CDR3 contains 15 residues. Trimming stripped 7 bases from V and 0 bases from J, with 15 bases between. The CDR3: CASNGPGLMNTEAFF. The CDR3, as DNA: TGTGCCAGCAATGGCCCGGGACTTATGAACACTGAAGCTTTCTTT.

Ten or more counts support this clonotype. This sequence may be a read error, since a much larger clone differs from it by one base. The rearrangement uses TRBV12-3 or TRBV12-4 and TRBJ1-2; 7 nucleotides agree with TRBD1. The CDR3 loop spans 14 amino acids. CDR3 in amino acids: CAGSASQGYNGYTF. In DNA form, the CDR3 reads TGTGCCGGCAGTGCGTCACAGGGGTACAATGGCTACACCTTC.

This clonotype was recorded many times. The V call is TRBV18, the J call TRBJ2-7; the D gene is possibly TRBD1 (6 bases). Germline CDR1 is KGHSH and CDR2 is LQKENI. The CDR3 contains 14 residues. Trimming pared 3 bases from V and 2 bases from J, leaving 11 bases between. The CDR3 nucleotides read TGTGCCAGCTCACCGACGCAGGGGACCTACGAGCAGTACTTC. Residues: CASSPTQGTYEQYF.

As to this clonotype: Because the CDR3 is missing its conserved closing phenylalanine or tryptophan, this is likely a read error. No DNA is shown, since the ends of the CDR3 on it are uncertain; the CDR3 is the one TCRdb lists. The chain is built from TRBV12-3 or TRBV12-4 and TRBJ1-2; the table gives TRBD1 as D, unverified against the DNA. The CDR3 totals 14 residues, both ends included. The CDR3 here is CASRWTGMGYGYRL.

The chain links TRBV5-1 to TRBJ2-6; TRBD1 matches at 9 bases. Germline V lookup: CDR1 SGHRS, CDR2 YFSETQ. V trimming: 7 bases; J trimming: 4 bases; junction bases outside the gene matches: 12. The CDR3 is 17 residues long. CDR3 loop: CASFGTGHSRGANVLTF. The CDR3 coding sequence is TGCGCCAGCTTCGGGACAGGGCATTCTAGAGGGGCCAACGTCCTGACTTTC.

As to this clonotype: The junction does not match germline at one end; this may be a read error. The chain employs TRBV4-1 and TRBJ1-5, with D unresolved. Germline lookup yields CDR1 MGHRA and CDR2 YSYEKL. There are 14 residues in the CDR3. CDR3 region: CASSPEVSNQPQHF. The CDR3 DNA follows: TGCGCCAGCAGCCCCGAAGTGAGCAATCAGCCTCAGCATTTT.

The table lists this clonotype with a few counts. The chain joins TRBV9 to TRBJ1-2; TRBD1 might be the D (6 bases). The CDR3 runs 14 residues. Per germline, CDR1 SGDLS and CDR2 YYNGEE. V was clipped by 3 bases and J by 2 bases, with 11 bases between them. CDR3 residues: CASSAQDRNYGYTF. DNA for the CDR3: TGTGCCAGCAGCGCTCAGGACAGAAACTATGGCTACACCTTC.

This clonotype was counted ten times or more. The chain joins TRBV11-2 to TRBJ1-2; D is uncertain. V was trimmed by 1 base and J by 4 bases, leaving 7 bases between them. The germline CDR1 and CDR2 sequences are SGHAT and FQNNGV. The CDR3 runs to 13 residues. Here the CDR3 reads CASSLVTGYGYTF. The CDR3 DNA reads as TGTGCCAGCAGCTTAGTGACGGGCTATGGCTACACCTTC.

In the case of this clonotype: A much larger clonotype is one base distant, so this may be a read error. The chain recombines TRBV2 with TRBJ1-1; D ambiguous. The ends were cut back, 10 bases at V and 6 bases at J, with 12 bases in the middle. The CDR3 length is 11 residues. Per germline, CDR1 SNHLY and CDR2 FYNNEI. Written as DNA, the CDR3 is TGTGCCATCCTGGAGGCGCCTGAAGCTTTCTTT. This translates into CAILEAPEAFF.

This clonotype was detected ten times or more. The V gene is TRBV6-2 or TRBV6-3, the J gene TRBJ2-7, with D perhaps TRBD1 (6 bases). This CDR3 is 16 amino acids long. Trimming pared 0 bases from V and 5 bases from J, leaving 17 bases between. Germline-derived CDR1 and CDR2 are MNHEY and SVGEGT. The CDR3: CASSYSTWLQGHEQYF. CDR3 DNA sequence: TGTGCCAGCAGTTACTCGACTTGGCTGCAGGGGCACGAGCAGTACTTC.

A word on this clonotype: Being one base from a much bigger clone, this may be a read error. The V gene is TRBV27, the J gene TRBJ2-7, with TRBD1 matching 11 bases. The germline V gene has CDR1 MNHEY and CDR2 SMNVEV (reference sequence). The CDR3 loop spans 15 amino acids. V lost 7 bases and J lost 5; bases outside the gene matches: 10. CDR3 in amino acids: CASNPMGQGVHEQYF. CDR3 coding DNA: TGTGCCAGCAACCCCATGGGACAGGGGGTCCACGAGCAGTACTTC.

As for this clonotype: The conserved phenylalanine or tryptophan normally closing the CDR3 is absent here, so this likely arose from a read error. The CDR3 sequence is CASSPRTVVGGYTV. The CDR3, as DNA: TGTGCCAGCAGCCCCCGGACAGTAGTGGGGGGCTACACCGTC. V gene TRBV11-2 combines with J gene TRBJ1-2; D possibly corresponds to TRBD1 (6 bases). V was shortened by 5 bases and J by 8 bases, with 18 bases between the two germline ends. Germline values: CDR1 SGHAT, CDR2 FQNNGV. The CDR3 contains 14 residues.

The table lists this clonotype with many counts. The CDR3 loop is CATSDSGQGDYVCTF. The CDR3 nucleotides read TGTGCCACCAGTGATTCTGGACAGGGGGACTATGTCTGCACCTTC. This chain joins TRBV24-1 and TRBJ1-2, with 10 bases fitting TRBD1. CDR3 length equals 15 residues. The germline gives CDR1 KGHDR, CDR2 SFDVKD. After removal of 2 bases from V and 13 bases from J, the junction contained 12 bases not matched to a gene.

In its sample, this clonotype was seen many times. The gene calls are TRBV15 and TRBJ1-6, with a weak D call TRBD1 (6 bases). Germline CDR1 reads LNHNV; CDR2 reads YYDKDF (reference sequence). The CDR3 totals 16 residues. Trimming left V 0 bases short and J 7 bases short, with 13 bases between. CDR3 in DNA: TGTGCCACCAGCAGAGAAAGGGGGTCTTGGAATTCACCCCTCCACTTT. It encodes CATSRERGSWNSPLHF.

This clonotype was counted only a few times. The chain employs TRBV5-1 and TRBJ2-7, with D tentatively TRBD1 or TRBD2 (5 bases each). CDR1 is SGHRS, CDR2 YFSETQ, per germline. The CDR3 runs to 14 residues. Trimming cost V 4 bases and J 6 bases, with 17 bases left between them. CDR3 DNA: TGCGCCAGCAGCCCGGACGGGACCCGGAGCGAGCAGTACTTC. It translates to CASSPDGTRSEQYF.

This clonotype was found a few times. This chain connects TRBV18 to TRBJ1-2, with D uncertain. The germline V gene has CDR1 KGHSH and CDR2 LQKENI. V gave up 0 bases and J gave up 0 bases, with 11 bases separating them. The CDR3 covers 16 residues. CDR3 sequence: CASSPPSGLTNYGYTF. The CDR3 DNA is TGTGCCAGCTCACCACCCTCAGGTTTAACTAACTATGGCTACACCTTC.

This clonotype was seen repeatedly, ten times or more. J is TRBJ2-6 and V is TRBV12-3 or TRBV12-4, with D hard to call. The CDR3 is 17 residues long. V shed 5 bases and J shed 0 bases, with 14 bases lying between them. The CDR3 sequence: CASSLNGVGSGANVLTF. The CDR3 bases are TGTGCCAGCAGTCTGAATGGGGTAGGCTCTGGGGCCAACGTCCTGACTTTC.

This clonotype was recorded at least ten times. The chain's CDR3 is CAVKAGDPYEQYF. CDR3 in DNA: TGTGCCGTTAAAGCGGGGGACCCCTACGAGCAGTACTTC. This chain connects TRBV6-2 or TRBV6-3 to TRBJ2-7; TRBD2 agrees at 8 bases. The CDR3 is 13 amino acids. With V trimmed by 11 bases and J by 2 bases, 8 bases remained unmatched. Germline V gene sequence: CDR1 MNHEY, CDR2 SVGEGT.

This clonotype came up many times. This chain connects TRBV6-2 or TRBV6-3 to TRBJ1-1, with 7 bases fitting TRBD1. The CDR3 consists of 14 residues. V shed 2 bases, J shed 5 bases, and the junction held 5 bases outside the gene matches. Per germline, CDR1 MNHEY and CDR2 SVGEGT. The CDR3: CASSYGTAGTEAFF. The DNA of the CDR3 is TGTGCCAGCAGTTACGGGACAGCGGGGACTGAAGCTTTCTTT.

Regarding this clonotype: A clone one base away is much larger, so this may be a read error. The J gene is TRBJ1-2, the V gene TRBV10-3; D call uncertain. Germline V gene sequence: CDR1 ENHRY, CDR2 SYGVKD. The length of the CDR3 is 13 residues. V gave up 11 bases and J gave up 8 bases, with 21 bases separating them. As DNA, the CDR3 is TGTGCCTCTACCCTGGAGGCCCCGGAGGGCTACACCTTC. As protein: CASTLEAPEGYTF.